This T cell receptor (beta chain) was obtained from a study of T cells in localized non-small cell lung cancer. Repertoires were generated with immunoSEQ multiplex PCR, while TCRdb's copy carries only in-frame clones and drops some. The table includes around 130,000 clones, roughly 90% detected once. Study-wide results and caveats: In the blood, greater T cell density corresponded to longer overall survival.

This CDR3 has 18 residues. V lost 0 bases and J lost 2; bases outside the gene matches: 7. Per germline, CDR1 SGDLS and CDR2 YYNGEE. About this clone itself: Its cognate antigen is unknown.

The chain has TRBV9 and TRBJ2-6; TRBD1 aligns across 8 bases. This TCR came from a female donor at least 60 years old with stage I lung adenocarcinoma. This material consisted of peripheral blood, taken before any cancer treatment. As DNA, the CDR3 is TGTGCCAGCAGCGTAGGCAGGACAGGGAGGCCTGGGGCCAACGTCCTGACTTTC. Amino acid sequence: CASSVGRTGRPGANVLTF.